This T cell receptor (beta chain) was profiled in a study of T cell responses to AZD1222 COVID-19 vaccine. For this clone: Its antigen is currently unknown.

Produced via immunoSEQ multiplex PCR; TCRdb's table is partial and in-frame only. The table records tens of thousands of clones, about 90% of them present only once. Germline V gene data show CDR1 as LGHDT and CDR2 as YNNKEL (reference sequence). Trimming took off 5 bases at V and 4 bases at J, with 12 bases between the two ends. The CDR3 has 14 residues. Study results and caveats: Elevations in Spike-specific TCR breadth and depth followed administration of two AZD1222 doses. In all cases, repertoires were sampled only after the peak T cell response. Regions 160-218 and 743-854 held dominance among vaccine-associated CD4 TCRs, which spanned spike. Reports say nearly half of spike-specific TCRs go after unmutated variant regions.

The sample consisted of peripheral blood, taken 28 days after the second AZD1222 dose. V usage is TRBV3-1 (or the pseudogene TRBV3-2) and J usage is TRBJ2-1; no firm D call. The receptor was isolated from an adult who received the AZD1222 COVID-19 vaccine. The CDR3 region has the DNA TGTGCCAGCAGCTACCCGGACGCTTACAATGAGCAGTTCTTC. Translated, it gives CASSYPDAYNEQFF.